This T cell receptor beta chain was identified during a study of blood T cell repertoires in COVID-19. Clones were read by immunoSEQ multiplex PCR, and TCRdb kept only the in-frame ones, dropping some. The table shows fewer than 120,000 clones, with 65% to 80% occurring only once. Only a few counts were recorded for this clone. Germline V gene data show CDR1 as SGHTA and CDR2 as FQGNSA. The CDR3 sequence is 16 residues long. The junction had 9 bases not matched to a gene; V was cut back by 1 base and J by 5 bases. Sequencing used peripheral blood. The rearrangement uses TRBV7-2 and TRBJ2-5, with TRBD2 matching over 8 bases. The receptor comes from a woman aged 60 to 75 with acute or convalescent COVID-19. CDR3 in amino acids: CASSLGLSGGWETQYF. CDR3 sequence (DNA): TGTGCCAGCAGCTTAGGCTTGAGCGGGGGATGGGAGACCCAGTACTTC.